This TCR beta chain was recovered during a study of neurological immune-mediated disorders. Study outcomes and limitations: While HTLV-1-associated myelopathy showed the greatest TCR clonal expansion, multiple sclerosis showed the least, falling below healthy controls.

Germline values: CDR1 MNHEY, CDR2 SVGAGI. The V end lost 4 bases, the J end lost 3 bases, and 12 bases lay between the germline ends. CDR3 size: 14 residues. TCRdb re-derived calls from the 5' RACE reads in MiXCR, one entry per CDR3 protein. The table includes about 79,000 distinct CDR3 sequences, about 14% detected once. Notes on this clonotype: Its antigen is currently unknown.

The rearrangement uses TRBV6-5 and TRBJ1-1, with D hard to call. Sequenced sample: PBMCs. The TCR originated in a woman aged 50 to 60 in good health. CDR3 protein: CASSFSVQYTEAFF. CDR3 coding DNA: TGTGCCAGCAGTTTTTCGGTACAGTACACTGAAGCTTTCTTT.